This T cell receptor beta chain derives from a study of OX40 agonist ivuxolimab in advanced cancers. Losses at the gene ends were 5 bases for V and 4 bases for J; bases not matched to a gene: 8. Germline V CDR1 and CDR2: SGHTA, FQGTGA. The CDR3 contains 15 residues. The table lists this clone with a count of one. Some clones are missing from TCRdb's copy, which holds only in-frame ones; the method was immunoSEQ multiplex PCR. Here the sample spans roughly 56,000 clones, roughly 77% being singletons. The receptor comes from an adult with an advanced solid tumor such as melanoma, head and neck, liver or kidney cancer. The J gene is TRBJ1-5, the V gene TRBV7-3; 7 bases match TRBD1. Material: CD4+ or CD8+ T cells sorted from blood, obtained in a trial of the OX40 agonist ivuxolimab. CDR3 region: CASSLWGQLNQPQHF. The CDR3 DNA reads TGTGCCAGCAGCCTTTGGGGACAGTTAAATCAGCCCCAGCATTTT.